These T cell receptor beta chains were read from a single sample in a study of post-analysis software for immune sequencing data. TCRdb passed the PCR reads through MiXCR, listing each CDR3 protein once. The profile shows about half a million distinct CDR3 sequences, about a third of them singletons. Specimen: blood. The receptors originated from a girl younger than 18 with multiple sclerosis. CDR3s include the opening cysteine and the closing phenylalanine or tryptophan. D genes are given only for firm matches. The size of a clone is reported for some rows only, either as once, few or many, or as a class for expanded clones.

j_gene	d_gene	v_gene	abundance	CDR3nt	CDR3aa
TRBJ2-1	.	TRBV10-3	.	TGTGCCATCAGAGCTGACAGCTCCTACTATGAGCAGTTCTTC	CAIRADSSYYEQFF
TRBJ1-2	.	TRBV6-5	.	TGTGCCAGCAGTCCTTTCTCAGGGGTCTATGGCTACACCTTC	CASSPFSGVYGYTF
TRBJ2-3	TRBD1	TRBV11-3	.	TGTGCCAGCAGCGCCCGGACAGGGTGGGCAGATACGCAGTATTTT	CASSARTGWADTQYF
TRBJ2-1	TRBD1	TRBV7-6	few	TGTGCCAGCAGCGCGGAGACAGGGACGAATGAGCAGTTCTTC	CASSAETGTNEQFF
TRBJ2-5	.	TRBV18	few	TGTGCCAGCTCACCAGAGCGGGCGCAAGAGACCCAGTACTTC	CASSPERAQETQYF
TRBJ2-5	.	TRBV20-1	.	TGCAGTGCTAGAGATCTGACAGCTTACCAAGAGACCCAGTACTTC	CSARDLTAYQETQYF
TRBJ2-7	.	TRBV7-9	few	TGTGCCGGCGGCAGAACCTACGAGCAGTACTTC	CAGGRTYEQYF
TRBJ2-5	.	TRBV7-9	few	TGTGCCAGCAGCTTAGCGTCTCCCAGCCAAGAGACCCAGTACTTC	CASSLASPSQETQYF
TRBJ2-4	.	TRBV18	.	TGTGCCAGCTCACCAACCGAACAAAACATTCAGTACTTC	CASSPTEQNIQYF
TRBJ1-2	TRBD1	TRBV28	.	TGTGCCAGCAGTGTAACAGGGGGCGATGGCTACACCTTC	CASSVTGGDGYTF
TRBJ2-1	TRBD2	TRBV6-5	few	TGTGCCAGCAGTTACGGAGCGGGGGCCCCCAATGAGCAGTTCTTC	CASSYGAGAPNEQFF
TRBJ2-7	TRBD2	TRBV5-1	.	TGCGCCAGCAGCACGGGACTAGCGGGTGGACCCTACGAGCAGTACTTC	CASSTGLAGGPYEQYF
TRBJ1-6	.	TRBV25-1	.	TGTGCCAGCGCATTCGGACAGTGGAATTCACCCCTCCACTTT	CASAFGQWNSPLHF
TRBJ1-2	TRBD1	TRBV5-6	few	TGTGCCAGCAGCCCCCGGACAGGGGGATCCTATGGCTACACCTTC	CASSPRTGGSYGYTF
TRBJ1-2	TRBD1	TRBV20-1	many	TGCAGTGCTAGTAACCGGGACAGCTTAGGCTACACCTTC	CSASNRDSLGYTF
TRBJ2-3	.	TRBV29-1	.	TGCAGCGTTGAAAGGCAGGGGAGAGATACGCAGTATTTT	CSVERQGRDTQYF
TRBJ2-7	.	TRBV7-3	.	TGTACCAGCAGCTTAAGAGGGACGGGGCACGACGAGCAGTACTTC	CTSSLRGTGHDEQYF
TRBJ1-2	.	TRBV16	few	TGTGCCAGCAGCCACGTGAGGGGAGACTATGGCTACACCTTC	CASSHVRGDYGYTF
TRBJ2-7	.	TRBV20-1	.	TGCAGTGCTAGAGGTGGGCACCTCGAGCAGTACTTC	CSARGGHLEQYF
TRBJ1-5	.	TRBV5-1	few	TGCGCCAGCAGCTTGGATTCCCCCGCGTCTTCCAATCAGCCCCAGCATTTT	CASSLDSPASSNQPQHF
TRBJ1-1	.	TRBV20-1	.	TGCAGTGCTATTCCCCTGGGCAGGGTCATTGATGAAGCTTTCTTT	CSAIPLGRVIDEAFF
TRBJ2-7	TRBD1	TRBV10-3	.	TGTGCCATCAGTGAGATGGACAGGCTCATGCAGTACTTC	CAISEMDRLMQYF